The present entry profiles one T cell receptor beta chain with its context. The data belong to a study of blood T cell repertoires in COVID-19. At the level of the study: PBMCs, B-cell-depleted T cells, or T cells were the source of the cDNA or gDNA that made up the material.

Clones were sequenced by immunoSEQ multiplex PCR, and TCRdb holds only the in-frame ones, with some missing. The data show under 250,000 clones, 70% to 90% seen once. The germline CDR1 and CDR2 sequences are MNHEY and SMNVEV (reference sequence). CDR3 length: 14 amino acids. Trimming stripped 0 bases from V and 4 bases from J, with 9 bases between. The sequence was collected from a man younger than 30 with active or convalescent COVID-19. V gene TRBV27 combines with J gene TRBJ1-2; D is perhaps TRBD1 (6 bases). The specimen sequenced was peripheral blood. CDR3 region: CASSLSGGSYGYTF. CDR3 coding DNA: TGTGCCAGCAGTTTATCAGGGGGTAGCTATGGCTACACCTTC.